This T cell receptor (beta chain) was found in a study of identical twins. V lost 5 bases, J lost 0 bases, and 6 bases stayed unmatched. This CDR3 has 16 residues. The germline CDR1 and CDR2 sequences are LNHDA and SQIVND (reference sequence). Details on this clonotype: Its antigen is unidentified.

Study-wide findings and caveats: There were fewer insertions in abundant cord blood beta clonotypes, but memory repertoires showed no such pattern. Findings came from cross-sectional statistics, without long-term follow-up of donors. Analyses based on zero insertions could be partly confounded by invariant MAIT and iNKT cells.

TCRdb redid the calling of the 5' RACE reads with MiXCR, one entry per CDR3 protein. Among around 100,000 distinct CDR3 sequences, 5.5% to 7% were seen once, and the ten largest hold roughly 12%. The chain uses TRBV19 and TRBJ2-5; 10 nucleotides line up with TRBD2. The sequenced material came from memory T cells sorted from blood. This TCR came from a woman between 50 and 59 years old in good health. The CDR3 loop is CASSFGLAVHQETQYF. The CDR3 DNA sequence: TGTGCCAGTAGTTTCGGACTAGCGGTCCACCAAGAGACCCAGTACTTC.